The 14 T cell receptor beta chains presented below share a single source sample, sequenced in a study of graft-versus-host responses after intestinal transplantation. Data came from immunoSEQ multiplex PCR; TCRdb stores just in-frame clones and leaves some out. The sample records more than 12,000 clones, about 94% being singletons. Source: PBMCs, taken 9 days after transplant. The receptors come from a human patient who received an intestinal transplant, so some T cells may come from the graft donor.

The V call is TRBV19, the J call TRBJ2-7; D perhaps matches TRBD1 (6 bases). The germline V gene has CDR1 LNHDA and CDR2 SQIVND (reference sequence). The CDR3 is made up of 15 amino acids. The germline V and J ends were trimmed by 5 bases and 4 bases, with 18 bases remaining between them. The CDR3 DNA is TGTGCCAGTAGTTCTACAGGGACGTTGTCTTACGAGCAGTACTTC. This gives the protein CASSSTGTLSYEQYF.

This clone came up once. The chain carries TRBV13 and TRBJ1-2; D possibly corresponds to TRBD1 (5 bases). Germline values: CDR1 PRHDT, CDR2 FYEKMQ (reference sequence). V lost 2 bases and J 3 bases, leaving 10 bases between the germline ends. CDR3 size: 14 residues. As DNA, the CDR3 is TGTGCCAGCAGCTTATGGGGGTCGGACTATGGCTACACCTTC. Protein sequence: CASSLWGSDYGYTF.

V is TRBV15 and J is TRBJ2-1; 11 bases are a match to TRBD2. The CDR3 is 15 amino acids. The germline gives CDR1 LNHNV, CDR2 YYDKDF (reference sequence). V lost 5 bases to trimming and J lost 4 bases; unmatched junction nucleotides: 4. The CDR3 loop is CATSEGLAAYNEQFF. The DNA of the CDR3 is TGTGCCACCAGCGAGGGACTAGCGGCTTACAATGAGCAGTTCTTC.

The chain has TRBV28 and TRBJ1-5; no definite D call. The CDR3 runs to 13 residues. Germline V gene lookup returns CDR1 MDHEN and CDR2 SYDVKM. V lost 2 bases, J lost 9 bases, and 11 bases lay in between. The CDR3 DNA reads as TGTGCCAGCAGTTTAATGGGCGGTCCGCCCCAGCATTTT. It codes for CASSLMGGPPQHF.

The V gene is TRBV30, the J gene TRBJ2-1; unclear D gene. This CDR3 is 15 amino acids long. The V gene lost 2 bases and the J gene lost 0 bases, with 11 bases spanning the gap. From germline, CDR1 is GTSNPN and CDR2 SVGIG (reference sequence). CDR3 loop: CAWSPAASSYNEQFF. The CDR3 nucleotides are TGTGCCTGGAGTCCAGCCGCGAGCTCCTACAATGAGCAGTTCTTC.

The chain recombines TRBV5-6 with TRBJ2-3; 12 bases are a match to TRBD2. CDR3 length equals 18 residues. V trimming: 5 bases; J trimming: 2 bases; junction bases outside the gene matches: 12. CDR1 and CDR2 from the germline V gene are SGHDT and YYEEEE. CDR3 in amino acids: CASSPGTSGYRPTDTQYF. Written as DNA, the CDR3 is TGTGCCAGCAGTCCCGGGACTAGCGGGTATAGGCCCACAGATACGCAGTATTTT.

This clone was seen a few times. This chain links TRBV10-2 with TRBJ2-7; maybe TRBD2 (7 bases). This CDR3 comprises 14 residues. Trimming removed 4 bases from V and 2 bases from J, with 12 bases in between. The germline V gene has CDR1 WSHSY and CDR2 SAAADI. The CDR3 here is CASSVGAGAYEQYF. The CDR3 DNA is TGCGCCAGCAGTGTGGGGGCGGGAGCCTACGAGCAGTACTTC.

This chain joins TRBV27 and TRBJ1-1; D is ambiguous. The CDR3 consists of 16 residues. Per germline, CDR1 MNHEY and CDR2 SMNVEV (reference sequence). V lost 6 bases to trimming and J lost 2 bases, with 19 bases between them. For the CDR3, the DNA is TGTGCCAGCAGACCCGGCGTTTGGGGTTATAACACTGAAGCTTTCTTT. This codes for CASRPGVWGYNTEAFF.

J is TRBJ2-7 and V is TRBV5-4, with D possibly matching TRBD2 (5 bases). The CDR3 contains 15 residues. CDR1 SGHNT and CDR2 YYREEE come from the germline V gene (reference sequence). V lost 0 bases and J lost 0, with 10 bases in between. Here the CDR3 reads CASSLATRPSYEQYF. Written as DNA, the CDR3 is TGTGCCAGCAGCTTGGCCACTAGACCCTCCTACGAGCAGTACTTC.

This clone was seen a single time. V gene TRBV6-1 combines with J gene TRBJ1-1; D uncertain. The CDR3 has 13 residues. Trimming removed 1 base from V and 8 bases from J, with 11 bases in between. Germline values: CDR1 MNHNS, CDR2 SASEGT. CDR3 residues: CASSEVGLSEAFF. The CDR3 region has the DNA TGTGCCAGCAGTGAAGTTGGACTGTCAGAAGCTTTCTTT.

CDR3: CAISWGRGAYEQYF. CDR3 DNA sequence: TGTGCCATCAGTTGGGGCCGCGGCGCCTACGAGCAGTACTTC. The V gene is TRBV10-3, the J gene TRBJ2-7; tentative D call: TRBD1 (5 bases). Germline lookup yields CDR1 ENHRY and CDR2 SYGVKD. Trimming removed 5 bases at V and 2 bases at J, with 13 bases between. This CDR3 has 14 residues.

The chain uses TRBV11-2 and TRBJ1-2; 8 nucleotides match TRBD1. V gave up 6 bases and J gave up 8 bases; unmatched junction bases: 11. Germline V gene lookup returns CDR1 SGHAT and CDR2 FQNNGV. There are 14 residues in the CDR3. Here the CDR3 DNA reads TGTGCCAGCAGTCAGGACAGGGTTTATTACGGCTACACCTTC. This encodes CASSQDRVYYGYTF.

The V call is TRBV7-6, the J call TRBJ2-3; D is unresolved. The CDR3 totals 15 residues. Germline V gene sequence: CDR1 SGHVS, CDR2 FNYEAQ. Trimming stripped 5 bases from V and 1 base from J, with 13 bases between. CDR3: CASSPTAQGTDTQYF. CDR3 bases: TGTGCCAGCAGCCCTACCGCGCAGGGCACAGATACGCAGTATTTT.

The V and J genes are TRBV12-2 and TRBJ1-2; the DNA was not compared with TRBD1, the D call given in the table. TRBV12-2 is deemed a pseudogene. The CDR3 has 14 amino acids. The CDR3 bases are TGTGCAAGTCGCTTGCACGGACAGGCTGGTGGCTACACCTTC. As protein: CASRLHGQAGGYTF.